A single sample is the source of the 25 T cell receptor beta chains below, sequenced in a study of PD-L1 blockade in urothelial cancer. This table comes from immunoSEQ multiplex PCR, and its TCRdb copy is limited to in-frame clones, with some not included. This table holds some 29,000 clones, 70% to 90% found once. The sample here was PBMCs, taken around atezolizumab (anti-PD-L1) treatment. The source of these receptors is a middle-aged man with urothelial cancer.

The CDR3 reads CASSQDLLAAGGISSYNEQFF. The CDR3 DNA follows: TGCGCCAGCAGCCAAGATCTGTTGGCAGCGGGAGGGATAAGCTCCTACAATGAGCAGTTCTTC. V gene TRBV4-3 combines with J gene TRBJ2-1, with 10 bases fitting TRBD2. Germline V CDR1 and CDR2: LGHNA, YSLEER. Trimming took 0 bases from V and 0 from J; bases not matched to a gene: 14. This CDR3 comprises 21 residues.

This clone was recorded only once. The V call is TRBV6-6, the J call TRBJ1-3, with D possibly TRBD1 on 6 matching bases. Deletions cut 5 bases from V and 0 bases from J, with 11 bases between. This CDR3 is built from 15 residues. Germline V gives CDR1 MNHNY, CDR2 SVGAGI (reference sequence). The CDR3 DNA is TGTGCCAGCAGTCGGGACACTATCTCTGGAAACACCATATATTTT. Its protein product is CASSRDTISGNTIYF.

The chain couples TRBV7-2 to TRBJ2-7, with 10 bases that match TRBD2. The germline CDR1 and CDR2 sequences are SGHTA and FQGNSA. CDR3 length equals 18 residues. J was trimmed by 0 bases and V by 5 bases; bases with no gene match: 13. The CDR3 here is CASSPPISGTSASYEQYF. The CDR3 DNA reads as TGTGCCAGCAGCCCGCCCATCTCCGGGACTAGCGCCTCCTACGAGCAGTACTTC.

The gene calls are TRBV19 and TRBJ1-3, with 7 bases matching TRBD1. V gave up 6 bases and J gave up 6 bases; unmatched junction bases: 8. Germline V gene data show CDR1 as LNHDA and CDR2 as SQIVND (reference sequence). The CDR3 length is 14 residues. The DNA of the CDR3 is TGTGCCAGTAGCCTCATACAGGGGAAAAACACCATATATTTT. Protein sequence: CASSLIQGKNTIYF.

This clone was seen only once. The chain uses TRBV7-9 and TRBJ2-2; TRBD1 is a possible D gene (5 bases). Germline V gene lookup returns CDR1 SEHNR and CDR2 FQNEAQ (reference sequence). Trimming took 5 bases from V and 4 from J, leaving 14 bases between them. The CDR3 totals 15 residues. CDR3 protein: CASSPTDSPTGELFF. The CDR3, as DNA: TGTGCCAGCAGCCCCACAGACAGCCCCACCGGGGAGCTGTTTTTT.

This sequence joins TRBV6-1 and TRBJ2-1; 10 nucleotides agree with TRBD1. In germline, CDR1 is MNHNS, CDR2 SASEGT. V was clipped by 7 bases and J by 8 bases; unmatched bases: 11. CDR3 size: 15 residues. The CDR3 here is CASTEGQGDMDEQFF. The CDR3 bases are TGTGCCAGCACCGAAGGACAGGGGGATATGGATGAGCAGTTCTTC.

CDR3 nucleotide sequence: TGTGCCAGCAGGGCGGGGGGAGGCGGACGAACTAATGAAAAACTGTTTTTT. Translated, it gives CASRAGGGGRTNEKLFF. The chain uses TRBV27 and TRBJ1-4, with D perhaps matching TRBD1 (5 bases). CDR3 length: 17 amino acids. V gave up 6 bases and J gave up 1 base, with 18 bases separating them. Germline V gene data show CDR1 as MNHEY and CDR2 as SMNVEV (reference sequence).

A single count supports this clone. The V gene is TRBV5-4, the J gene TRBJ2-1; 12 bases line up with TRBD2. The ends lost 4 bases at V and 9 bases at J; junction bases unmatched: 8. This CDR3 has 15 residues. Germline CDR1 SGHNT, CDR2 YYREEE (reference sequence). The CDR3 loop is CASSPASGGASEQFF. CDR3 nucleotide sequence: TGTGCCAGCAGCCCCGCTAGCGGGGGGGCCAGTGAGCAGTTCTTC.

This clone occurred once. The rearrangement uses TRBV19 and TRBJ2-2; TRBD2 matches 7 bases. Germline V lookup: CDR1 LNHDA, CDR2 SQIVND (reference sequence). Trimming removed 5 bases from V and 5 bases from J; junction bases left unmatched: 8. CDR3 length: 15 amino acids. The CDR3 loop reads CASSPWTSRTGELFF. The CDR3 DNA is TGTGCCAGTAGTCCTTGGACTAGTAGGACCGGGGAGCTGTTTTTT.

CDR3: CASSPRDRGRFSPLHF. In DNA, the CDR3 is TGTGCCAGCAGCCCCCGGGACAGGGGGCGATTTTCACCCCTCCACTTT. The rearrangement links TRBV5-6 to TRBJ1-6; 12 nucleotides match TRBD1. There are 16 residues in the CDR3. J lost 9 bases, V lost 4 bases, and 8 bases had no gene match. The V gene's germline CDR1 is SGHDT and CDR2 YYEEEE. Full variable domain (rest looked up from reference TRBV5-6 and TRBJ1-6): DAGVTQSPTHLIKTRGQQVTLRCSPKSGHDTVSWYQQALGQGPQFIFQYYEEEERQRGNFPDRFSGHQFPNYSSELNVNALLLGDSALYLCASSPRDRGRFSPLHFGNGTRLTVT.

CDR3 loop: CASSPGPLGSNEQFF. CDR3 nucleotides: TGTGCCAGCAGCCCCGGCCCTTTAGGGAGCAATGAGCAGTTCTTC. The genes are TRBV2 and TRBJ2-1; D is possibly TRBD2 (5 bases). The CDR3 length is 15 residues. CDR1 SNHLY and CDR2 FYNNEI come from the germline V gene. V dropped 6 bases and J dropped 6 bases, with 18 bases sitting between them.

This sequence joins TRBV5-6 and TRBJ2-7; 7 bases line up with TRBD1. This CDR3 comprises 13 residues. CDR1 is SGHDT, CDR2 YYEEEE, per germline. V gave up 4 bases and J gave up 2 bases; unmatched junction bases: 3. The CDR3 coding sequence is TGTGCCAGCAGCCGACAGGGAGCCTACGAGCAGTACTTC. Protein: CASSRQGAYEQYF.

The chain employs TRBV7-3 and TRBJ2-1; a weak D match, TRBD2 (6 bases). Between the trimmed V and J ends, which lost 2 bases and 5 bases, there was a span of 10 bases. This CDR3 comprises 14 residues. In germline, CDR1 is SGHTA, CDR2 FQGTGA. CDR3 loop: CASSLAGFHNEQFF. Here the CDR3 DNA reads TGTGCCAGCAGCTTAGCGGGGTTTCACAATGAGCAGTTCTTC. Using reference TRBV7-3 and TRBJ2-1 for the parts outside the CDR3, the full variable domain is GAGVSQTPSNKVTEKGKYVELRCDPISGHTALYWYRQSLGQGPEFLIYFQGTGAADDSGLPNDRFFAVRPEGSVSTLKIQRTERGDSAVYLCASSLAGFHNEQFFGPGTRLTVL.

J is TRBJ2-1 and V is TRBV14; 7 bases are shared with TRBD1. The germline V gene encodes CDR1 SGHDN and CDR2 FVKESK. The CDR3 loop spans 15 amino acids. Trimming took 5 bases from V and 11 from J; bases not matched to a gene: 15. In nucleotides, the CDR3 is TGTGCCAGCAGCTACCAGGAAAGACAGGGTGTGAAGCAGTTCTTC. Protein sequence: CASSYQERQGVKQFF.

The chain is built from TRBV5-1 and TRBJ2-4; 9 bases map to TRBD1. The CDR3 consists of 15 residues. The germline V gene encodes CDR1 SGHRS and CDR2 YFSETQ. Trimming removed 4 bases from V and 8 bases from J; junction bases left unmatched: 10. As DNA, the CDR3 is TGCGCCAGCAGCACCGGACCGGGACAGGGTGACATTCAGTACTTC. It encodes CASSTGPGQGDIQYF. Drawing the rest from reference TRBV5-1 and TRBJ2-4, the complete variable domain is KAGVTQTPRYLIKTRGQQVTLSCSPISGHRSVSWYQQTPGQGLQFLFEYFSETQRNKGNFPGRFSGRQFSNSRSEMNVSTLELGDSALYLCASSTGPGQGDIQYFGAGTRLSVL.

The chain joins TRBV30 to TRBJ2-7; perhaps TRBD2 as D (6 bases). This CDR3 region has 13 residues. Trimming took 5 bases from V and 3 from J, leaving 14 bases between them. Germline V lookup: CDR1 GTSNPN, CDR2 SVGIG (reference sequence). The CDR3 DNA reads TGTGCCTGGGGGAAGGGGCGGGACTACGAGCAGTACTTC. Translating gives CAWGKGRDYEQYF.

This rearrangement joins TRBV7-2 to TRBJ2-7; TRBD2 aligns across 12 bases. V shed 5 bases, J shed 3 bases, and the junction held 2 bases outside the gene matches. The CDR3 contains 14 residues. Germline V CDR1 and CDR2: SGHTA, FQGNSA. This CDR3 reads CASSRTSGDYEQYF. Written as DNA, the CDR3 is TGTGCCAGCAGCCGGACTAGCGGGGACTACGAGCAGTACTTC.

The chain uses TRBV4-3 and TRBJ2-3, with D possibly being TRBD2 (5 bases). V was cut by 1 base and J by 2 bases, with 19 bases left in between. The CDR3 length is 18 residues. The germline CDR1 and CDR2 sequences are LGHNA and YSLEER. CDR3 protein: CASSQASAADDYTDTQYF. CDR3 coding DNA: TGCGCCAGCAGCCAAGCCTCAGCGGCAGACGATTACACAGATACGCAGTATTTT.

This sequence joins TRBV6-1 and TRBJ2-3; D gene uncertain. The V end lost 6 bases, the J end lost 5 bases, and 6 bases lay between the germline ends. This CDR3 has 11 residues. Germline assignment: CDR1 MNHNS and CDR2 SASEGT. In nucleotides, the CDR3 is TGTGCCAGCAGCAGAGGAGATACGCAGTATTTT. Residues: CASSRGDTQYF.

The chain combines TRBV5-1 with TRBJ2-2, with D perhaps matching TRBD2 (6 bases). The germline V gene has CDR1 SGHRS and CDR2 YFSETQ. The CDR3 has 16 amino acids. The V end lost 3 bases, the J end lost 0 bases, and 12 bases lay between the germline ends. CDR3 nucleotide sequence: TGCGCCAGCAGCTCCACTAGCCGCTCGAACACCGGGGAGCTGTTTTTT. Its translation is CASSSTSRSNTGELFF.

This chain uses TRBV7-9 with TRBJ2-1, with 11 nucleotides matching TRBD2. The CDR3 length is 15 residues. Trimming cost V 5 bases and J 6 bases; bases outside gene matches: 6. Germline CDR1 SEHNR, CDR2 FQNEAQ (reference sequence). In nucleotides, the CDR3 is TGTGCCAGCAGCCGTAGCGGGGGGGTTATCAATGAGCAGTTCTTC. It specifies CASSRSGGVINEQFF. The full variable domain, completed using reference TRBV7-9 and TRBJ2-1, is DTGVSQNPRHKITKRGQNVTFRCDPISEHNRLYWYRQTLGQGPEFLTYFQNEAQLEKSRLLSDRFSAERPKGSFSTLEIQRTEQGDSAMYLCASSRSGGVINEQFFGPGTRLTVL.

The V and J genes are TRBV28 and TRBJ1-5, with 11 bases fitting TRBD1. The trim removed 2 bases at V and 7 bases at J, leaving 7 bases unmatched. Looked up from germline, CDR1 is MDHEN and CDR2 is SYDVKM. The CDR3 spans 16 residues. The CDR3 DNA reads as TGTGCCAGCAGTTTACCCCGGACAGGGGGCGGCCAGCCCCAGCATTTT. It specifies CASSLPRTGGGQPQHF. Filled out from reference TRBV28 and TRBJ1-5, the complete variable domain reads DVKVTQSSRYLVKRTGEKVFLECVQDMDHENMFWYRQDPGLGLRLIYFSYDVKMKEKGDIPEGYSVSREKKERFSLILESASTNQTSMYLCASSLPRTGGGQPQHFGDGTRLSIL.

V is TRBV11-3 and J is TRBJ2-3, with 10 bases identical to TRBD2. The V gene end was trimmed by 4 bases and the J gene end by 2 bases; junction bases not matched to a gene: 9. Germline V gene lookup returns CDR1 SGHNT and CDR2 YENEEA. The CDR3 loop spans 17 amino acids. CDR3 sequence: CASSSPTLAGVTDTQYF. As DNA, the CDR3 is TGTGCCAGCAGCTCCCCGACCCTAGCGGGGGTCACAGATACGCAGTATTTT.

The chain uses TRBV5-5 and TRBJ1-4; 9 bases map to TRBD1. The germline V gene has CDR1 SGHKS and CDR2 YYEKEE (reference sequence). The ends lost 4 bases at V and 6 bases at J; junction bases unmatched: 7. The CDR3 is 15 residues long. CDR3 region: CASSRAWTGDEKLFF. The CDR3 DNA follows: TGTGCCAGCAGCCGGGCTTGGACAGGGGATGAAAAACTGTTTTTT.

The chain is built from TRBV11-2 and TRBJ2-7, with TRBD2 matching 14 bases. CDR1 and CDR2 from the germline V gene are SGHAT and FQNNGV. Trimming at V came to 5 bases and at J to 0 bases, leaving 12 bases not matched to a gene. The CDR3 totals 19 residues. The CDR3 loop reads CASSPNRGTSGGRSYEQYF. DNA of the CDR3: TGTGCCAGCAGCCCGAACCGAGGGACTAGCGGGGGTCGCTCCTACGAGCAGTACTTC.